These T cell receptor beta chains were read from a single sample in a study of T cell responses to AZD1222 COVID-19 vaccine. TCRdb's copy holds only in-frame clones and misses some; the assay was immunoSEQ multiplex PCR. Of approximately 130,000 clones listed, 92% are singletons. The sample consisted of peripheral blood, taken on day 0 of AZD1222 vaccination. These receptor sequences come from an adult in good health. Both conserved end residues are part of each CDR3. Fields, in order: J gene, clone size, V gene, D gene, CDR3 DNA, CDR3 protein. The D gene is left open where the match is weak. Expanded clones get a size class; other rows say once, few or many, or leave the size out.

>TRBJ2-4|.|TRBV5-4|.
TGTGCCAGCAGCCTGAAAACGAAAAACATTCAGTACTTC
CASSLKTKNIQYF
>TRBJ1-2|once|TRBV28|.
TGTGCCAGCAGTTTAGGTGCAGGGAACTATGGCTACACCTTC
CASSLGAGNYGYTF
>TRBJ2-2|.|TRBV2|TRBD2
TGTGCCAGCACTCTAGCGGGAGTATGGACCGGGGAGCTGTTTTTT
CASTLAGVWTGELFF
>TRBJ2-7|.|TRBV19|TRBD1
TGTGCCAGTAGTTTCGGACAGGGGTCCTCCTACGAGCAGTACTTC
CASSFGQGSSYEQYF
>TRBJ2-2|.|TRBV5-1|TRBD1
TGCGCCAGCAGCTTGCAGGGACAGGGGTACGCCGGGGAGCTGTTTTTT
CASSLQGQGYAGELFF
>TRBJ1-5|.|TRBV27|.
TGTGCCAGCAGTTTGAGGAGGGGGGTGCAGCCCCAGCATTTT
CASSLRRGVQPQHF
>TRBJ1-5|.|TRBV28|.
TGTGCCAGCAGCTCACGATGGGGTCTCGATCAGCCCCAGCATTTT
CASSSRWGLDQPQHF
>TRBJ1-5|.|TRBV10-1|.
TGCGCCAGCAGGGGGGGTCTCCCTTATCAGCCCCAGCATTTT
CASRGGLPYQPQHF
>TRBJ2-3|.|TRBV25-1|TRBD2
TGTGCCAGCAGTGCCCGACTAGCGGGAGCAGATACGCAGTATTTT
CASSARLAGADTQYF
>TRBJ1-2|.|TRBV9|.
TGTGCCAGCAGCGTCGTAGCTAACTATGGCTACACCTTC
CASSVVANYGYTF
>TRBJ2-7|.|TRBV5-4|.
TGTGCCAGCAGCCCAGACCTAGCCTCCTCCTCCTACGAGCAGTACTTC
CASSPDLASSSYEQYF
>TRBJ2-3|.|TRBV19|.
TGTGCCAGTAGTATGTGGGGCGAAGGGCCCACAGATACGCAGTATTTT
CASSMWGEGPTDTQYF
>TRBJ1-6|once|TRBV9|TRBD1
TGTGCCAGCAGCGGGGGACAGGGAGGCCCACCCCTCCACTTT
CASSGGQGGPPLHF
>TRBJ1-6|.|TRBV18|.
TGTGCCAGCTCACTACACCCAGGTGGAAATTCACCCCTCCACTTT
CASSLHPGGNSPLHF
>TRBJ1-2|.|TRBV15|.
TGTGCCACCAGCCGCATGGGGTATGATGGCTACACCTTC
CATSRMGYDGYTF
>TRBJ1-1|.|TRBV7-9|.
TGTGCCAGCAGCTTAGACGGAGCGAACACTGAAGCTTTCTTT
CASSLDGANTEAFF
>TRBJ1-6|.|TRBV27|TRBD1
TGTGCCAGCAGCTCGGACAGGGACCTGAGCTCCTATAATTCACCCCTCCACTTT
CASSSDRDLSSYNSPLHF
>TRBJ2-2|.|TRBV7-8|.
TGTGCCAGCAGCTTAGAGTGGGGCACCGGGGAGCTGTTTTTT
CASSLEWGTGELFF
>TRBJ2-7|.|TRBV5-1|.
TGCGCCAGCAGCTTAGTGGTAAGGGAGCGGTTCTACGAGCAGTACTTC
CASSLVVRERFYEQYF
>TRBJ2-2|.|TRBV13|.
TGTGCCAGCAGCTTTTCCCGGAGGTCCGGGGAGCTGTTTTTT
CASSFSRRSGELFF
>TRBJ2-2|.|TRBV5-1|TRBD2
TGCGCCAGCAGCCCCGGTATTAATAGCGGGAGGGGAACCCCCGAGCTGTTTTTT
CASSPGINSGRGTPELFF
>TRBJ1-4|.|TRBV2|.
TGTGCCAGCAGGGGACGCATTATTAATGAAAAACTGTTTTTT
CASRGRIINEKLFF
>TRBJ2-7|.|TRBV4-2|TRBD1
TGTGCCAGCAGCACCGGGGACAGCTCCTACGAGCAGTACTTC
CASSTGDSSYEQYF
>TRBJ1-6|.|TRBV7-9|TRBD1
TGTGCCAGCAGCTCGTCGATGGGACAGGGAAGGGATAATTCACCCCTCCACTTT
CASSSSMGQGRDNSPLHF
>TRBJ1-5|.|TRBV27|TRBD1
TGTGCCAGCAGTTTGGGTATGGACAGGGGGCCCGGTCAGCCCCAGCATTTT
CASSLGMDRGPGQPQHF
>TRBJ1-2|.|TRBV5-4|.
TGTGCCAGCAGCTTGGTCAGCAGTAACTATGGCTACACCTTC
CASSLVSSNYGYTF
>TRBJ2-3|.|TRBV7-3|TRBD2
TGTGCCAGCAGCCGAGGTCTAGCGGGATTGGATACGCAGTATTTT
CASSRGLAGLDTQYF
>TRBJ1-1|.|TRBV19|TRBD1
TGTGCCAGTACCCCAACAGGGGGTACTGAAGCTTTCTTT
CASTPTGGTEAFF
>TRBJ1-3|few|TRBV2|.
TGTGCCAGCTCGGCAAACTCTGGAAACACCATATATTTT
CASSANSGNTIYF
>TRBJ1-3|.|TRBV5-1|.
TGCGCCAGCACGATCCCCGGAAACACCATATATTTT
CASTIPGNTIYF
>TRBJ1-2|.|TRBV19|.
TGTGCCAGTACCCGGGAAGGGGGGCGCGGATATGGCTACACCTTC
CASTREGGRGYGYTF
>TRBJ2-3|.|TRBV27|.
TGTGCCAGCAGCCTTAGCGTAAGCACAGATACGCAGTATTTT
CASSLSVSTDTQYF
>TRBJ1-4|.|TRBV5-1|.
TGCGCCAGCAGCTTAGCCTTGGGTGATGAAAAACTGTTTTTT
CASSLALGDEKLFF
>TRBJ1-2|.|TRBV28|.
TGTGCCAGCAGTTTTGCCTCAGTCTGGGACTATGGCTACACCTTC
CASSFASVWDYGYTF
>TRBJ2-5|.|TRBV7-9|.
TGTGCCAGCAGCCGTGGGTCCGGTAGACAAGAGACCCAGTACTTC
CASSRGSGRQETQYF
>TRBJ2-2|.|TRBV25-1|TRBD1
TGTGCCAGCAACGACCGGGACAGTAACACCGGGGAGCTGTTTTTT
CASNDRDSNTGELFF
>TRBJ2-3|.|TRBV11-2|TRBD2
TGTGCCAGCAGTTCACTAGCGGGAGTGGGAGATACGCAGTATTTT
CASSSLAGVGDTQYF
>TRBJ1-5|.|TRBV5-5|.
TGTGCCAGCAGCCCGGACAGAATCAATCAGCCCCAGCATTTT
CASSPDRINQPQHF
>TRBJ2-7|once|TRBV19|TRBD1
TGTGCCAGCCGGGACAGGGGTTCCTACGAGCAGTACTTC
CASRDRGSYEQYF
>TRBJ2-7|.|TRBV30|.
TGTGCCTGGACCAACCTAAGGGGGGCCTACGAGCAGTACTTC
CAWTNLRGAYEQYF
>TRBJ2-7|.|TRBV11-2|TRBD2
TGTGCCAGCAGCTCCCGCAGGGGCCTCGGCGGGAGGAAGCCGGGTGAGCAGTACTTC
CASSSRRGLGGRKPGEQYF
>TRBJ1-5|few|TRBV19|.
TGTGCCAGTAGTATAGTCCCAGGGTCTAGTCAGCCCCAGCATTTT
CASSIVPGSSQPQHF
>TRBJ2-7|once|TRBV4-2|.
TGTGCCAGCAGCCAAGATACCCAGGTTAGGGGCTACGAGCAGTACTTC
CASSQDTQVRGYEQYF
>TRBJ2-7|once|TRBV5-6|.
TGTGCCAGCAGCCGTATGACTGCGTCGTGGGCCTACGAGCAGTACTTC
CASSRMTASWAYEQYF
>TRBJ1-2|.|TRBV5-1|.
TGCGCCAGCAGCTTGGCGCGGCAGGGGCACGATGGCTACACCTTC
CASSLARQGHDGYTF
>TRBJ2-1|.|TRBV7-3|TRBD2
TGTGCCAGCAGCTTAGTAGCGGGAGCCAGCAGCTACAATGAGCAGTTCTTC
CASSLVAGASSYNEQFF
>TRBJ1-5|.|TRBV12-5|.
TGTGCTAGTGGCCTTCACACAGGGAGAGATGTGAGACAGCCCCAGCATTTT
CASGLHTGRDVRQPQHF